This is a list of T cell receptor beta chains from one sample in a study of shared clonotypes between healthy human individuals. Generated by immunoSEQ multiplex PCR, the TCRdb table keeps only in-frame clones and is missing some. The profile covers 850,000 to 1,200,000 clones, with about 75% appearing a single time and about 1.5% taken by the ten largest. The specimen sequenced was memory CD4+ T cells sorted from blood. The source of these receptors is a man younger than 30 in good health. CDR3s include the opening cysteine and the closing phenylalanine or tryptophan. D genes are given only for firm matches. Size is stated for part of the rows, as once, few or many counts, or as a class when the clone is expanded.

V: TRBV9
size: -
J: TRBJ2-1
D: TRBD2
CDR3: CASSVISGGSYNEQFF
DNA: TGTGCCAGCAGCGTAATAAGCGGGGGCTCCTACAATGAGCAGTTCTTC

V: TRBV4-1
size: -
J: TRBJ2-5
D: -
CDR3: CASSQVSKGSPQETQYF
DNA: TGCGCCAGCAGCCAAGTCTCTAAGGGGTCACCTCAAGAGACCCAGTACTTC

V: TRBV14
size: -
J: TRBJ1-1
D: -
CDR3: CASSQAAGVGEAFF
DNA: TGTGCCAGCAGCCAAGCTGCCGGGGTTGGCGAAGCTTTCTTT

V: TRBV30
size: few
J: TRBJ1-1
D: -
CDR3: CAWRPSGTEAFF
DNA: TGTGCCTGGAGACCGTCGGGCACTGAAGCTTTCTTT

V: TRBV10-3
size: -
J: TRBJ2-7
D: -
CDR3: CAISSASGSYEQYF
DNA: TGTGCCATCAGTTCCGCGAGCGGGTCCTACGAGCAGTACTTC

V: TRBV28
size: -
J: TRBJ1-4
D: -
CDR3: CATQGNNEKLFF
DNA: TGTGCCACCCAGGGTAATAATGAAAAACTGTTTTTT

V: TRBV5-1
size: -
J: TRBJ1-1
D: -
CDR3: CASSLPGQLEAFF
DNA: TGCGCCAGCAGCTTGCCGGGGCAACTTGAAGCTTTCTTT

V: TRBV19
size: -
J: TRBJ2-3
D: -
CDR3: CASSSGGFTDTQYF
DNA: TGTGCCAGTAGTAGCGGGGGCTTCACAGATACGCAGTATTTT

V: TRBV28
size: few
J: TRBJ2-2
D: -
CDR3: CASSLTGTGELFF
DNA: TGTGCCAGCAGTCTAACAGGGACCGGGGAGCTGTTTTTT

V: TRBV7-9
size: -
J: TRBJ1-2
D: -
CDR3: CASSETGYGYTF
DNA: TGTGCCAGCAGCGAAACAGGATATGGCTACACCTTC

V: TRBV9
size: -
J: TRBJ1-1
D: TRBD1
CDR3: CASSVSGGSTEAFF
DNA: TGTGCCAGCAGCGTCTCAGGGGGGTCGACTGAAGCTTTCTTT

V: TRBV6-5
size: -
J: TRBJ1-4
D: -
CDR3: CASRGRGGEKLFF
DNA: TGTGCCAGCAGGGGCAGGGGAGGTGAAAAACTGTTTTTT

V: TRBV7-2
size: -
J: TRBJ1-5
D: TRBD1
CDR3: CASRQGGNQPQHF
DNA: TGTGCCAGCAGACAGGGGGGAAATCAGCCCCAGCATTTT

V: TRBV4-1
size: -
J: TRBJ1-5
D: -
CDR3: CASSPGGPSNQPQHF
DNA: TGCGCCAGCAGCCCCGGTGGCCCTAGCAATCAGCCCCAGCATTTT

V: TRBV2
size: -
J: TRBJ1-5
D: -
CDR3: CASSEEGDSNQPQHF
DNA: TGTGCCAGCAGTGAAGAGGGGGATAGCAATCAGCCCCAGCATTTT

V: TRBV7-6
size: -
J: TRBJ2-7
D: TRBD2
CDR3: CASSLKAGGVYEQYF
DNA: TGTGCCAGCAGCTTAAAGGCGGGAGGAGTCTACGAGCAGTACTTC

V: TRBV5-5
size: -
J: TRBJ2-5
D: TRBD1
CDR3: CASSYAGTGAQETQYF
DNA: TGTGCCAGCAGCTATGCCGGGACAGGGGCTCAAGAGACCCAGTACTTC

V: TRBV5-1
size: -
J: TRBJ2-7
D: -
CDR3: CASSLVVGDYEQYF
DNA: TGCGCCAGCAGCTTGGTAGTGGGTGACTACGAGCAGTACTTC

V: TRBV29-1
size: -
J: TRBJ1-4
D: TRBD1
CDR3: CSGRGTGNEKLFF
DNA: TGCAGCGGCCGTGGGACAGGGAATGAAAAACTGTTTTTT

V: TRBV5-6
size: -
J: TRBJ1-2
D: -
CDR3: CASSSNYGYTF
DNA: TGTGCCAGCAGCTCAAACTATGGCTACACCTTC

V: TRBV5-4
size: -
J: TRBJ1-1
D: -
CDR3: CASSSTGGGTEAFF
DNA: TGTGCCAGCAGCTCGACAGGCGGGGGTACTGAAGCTTTCTTT

V: TRBV5-1
size: -
J: TRBJ2-7
D: TRBD1
CDR3: CASSLDRGYEQYF
DNA: TGCGCCAGCAGCTTGGACAGGGGGTACGAGCAGTACTTC

V: TRBV18
size: -
J: TRBJ2-1
D: -
CDR3: CASSPLQLGSYNEQFF
DNA: TGTGCCAGCTCACCACTCCAGCTCGGATCCTACAATGAGCAGTTCTTC

V: TRBV7-7
size: -
J: TRBJ2-1
D: -
CDR3: CASSLGAGGNEQFF
DNA: TGTGCTAGCAGCTTAGGGGCGGGTGGGAATGAGCAGTTCTTC

V: TRBV2
size: -
J: TRBJ2-5
D: -
CDR3: CASSDSRETQYF
DNA: TGTGCCAGCAGTGACTCGAGGGAGACCCAGTACTTC

V: TRBV30
size: -
J: TRBJ1-2
D: -
CDR3: CAWGRGTVGYGYTF
DNA: TGTGCCTGGGGAAGGGGCACAGTGGGCTATGGCTACACCTTC

V: TRBV2
size: -
J: TRBJ2-3
D: TRBD1
CDR3: CATQGQGATDTQYF
DNA: TGTGCCACCCAGGGGCAGGGGGCAACAGATACGCAGTATTTT

V: TRBV19
size: -
J: TRBJ1-2
D: -
CDR3: CASSARDGSYYGYTF
DNA: TGTGCCAGTAGTGCAAGGGACGGATCGTACTATGGCTACACCTTC

V: TRBV7-2
size: -
J: TRBJ1-5
D: -
CDR3: CASSPDSGNQPQHF
DNA: TGTGCCAGCAGCCCGGACAGCGGCAATCAGCCCCAGCATTTT